Given below is one T cell receptor beta chain in context. Repertoires were generated with immunoSEQ multiplex PCR, while TCRdb's copy carries only in-frame clones and drops some. The sample shows 9,000 to 15,000 clones, over 85% of them seen only once. Trimming shortened V by 3 bases and J by 5 bases, and 18 bases separated the two germline ends. From germline, CDR1 is SNHLY and CDR2 FYNNEI. The CDR3 covers 16 residues. This sample is part of a study of technical replicates of blood from a few donors. What was sequenced was PBMCs. The chain combines TRBV2 with TRBJ2-3; D is possibly TRBD2 (6 bases). The TCR sequence derives from a human donor in good health. This CDR3 reads CASSEVGSRFGDTQYF. The CDR3 DNA sequence: TGTGCCAGCAGTGAGGTCGGGAGTCGTTTTGGAGATACGCAGTATTTT.